This record looks at one T cell receptor beta chain sequence and its context. In the authors' workflow: Estimation of nucleated cell counts relied on the amplification of reference gene primers. Profiled with immunoSEQ multiplex PCR; TCRdb holds only in-frame clones, not every one. The DNA gave D and trimming, while V, J and clone size come from that table. The sample consists of 100,000 to 150,000 clones, about 94% of them appearing once. Seattle patients were enrolled during active infection and followed longitudinally. The sample is drawn from a study of blood T cell repertoires in COVID-19. Study summary: PBMCs, B-cell-depleted T cells, or T cells were the source of the cDNA or gDNA that made up the material.

This clonotype was sampled from a man in his fifties with COVID-19, enrolled during active disease. The specimen was peripheral blood.

CDR3 DNA: TGTGCCAGCAGCGTATGGTCTAGCGGGGAAGATACGCAGTATTTT. Translation: CASSVWSSGEDTQYF. The chain couples TRBV9 to TRBJ2-3; 9 bases map to TRBD2. The ends lost 1 base at V and 5 bases at J; junction bases unmatched: 5. Germline values: CDR1 SGDLS, CDR2 YYNGEE. The CDR3 length is 15 residues. The whole variable domain, remainder taken from reference TRBV9 and TRBJ2-3, is DSGVTQTPKHLITATGQRVTLRCSPRSGDLSVYWYQQSLDQGLQFLIQYYNGEERAKGNILERFSAQQFPDLHSELNLSSLELGDSALYFCASSVWSSGEDTQYFGPGTRLTVL.